Detailed here is one TCR beta chain. Only in-frame clones appear in the TCRdb table, and some are missing; sequencing was by immunoSEQ multiplex PCR. The sample carries 30,000 to 40,000 clones, around 88% recorded once. This sample is part of a study of blood T cell repertoires in COVID-19. This CDR3 spans 13 amino acids. The V gene's germline CDR1 is LGHDT and CDR2 YNNKEL (reference sequence). Between the trimmed V and J ends, which lost 1 base and 4 bases, there was a span of 7 bases. Sequenced input: peripheral blood. V usage is TRBV3-1 (or the pseudogene TRBV3-2) and J usage is TRBJ1-2; the D is unclear. The clonotype was recovered from a woman in her 70s with active COVID-19. In nucleotides, the CDR3 is TGTGCCAGCAGCCAAGGAACGGGCTATGGCTACACCTTC. Protein sequence: CASSQGTGYGYTF.